The table lists the clone carrying this T cell receptor (beta chain) with a count of one. Its antigen is undetermined. Method: immunoSEQ multiplex PCR; TCRdb's copy keeps in-frame clones and lacks some. The data contain tens of thousands of clones, under 95% of them singletons. The entry originates in a study of OX40 agonist ivuxolimab in advanced cancers. Turning to the study itself: Two patients with cutaneous melanoma and one with hepatocellular carcinoma, three in total, showed partial responses. General study results and limits: Some nonresponders also had low normalized T-cell clonal expansion. Clonal expansion was seen in CD4+ and CD8+ blood T cells by week 6 at 0.1 to 3.0 mg/kg.

Blood was sampled at baseline, cycle 4 day 1, and cycle 7 day 1. The V and J ends lost 6 bases and 8 bases respectively, with 21 bases between them. CDR1 MNHNY and CDR2 SVGAGI come from the germline V gene (reference sequence). The CDR3 is made up of 15 amino acids. The chain uses TRBV6-6 and TRBJ2-3; weak D call: TRBD2 (5 bases). This TCR derives from an adult with an advanced solid tumor such as melanoma, head and neck, liver or kidney cancer. Material: CD4+ or CD8+ T cells sorted from blood, obtained in a trial of the OX40 agonist ivuxolimab. The CDR3 reads CASSYGEPYDGTQYF. The CDR3 nucleotides are TGTGCCAGCAGCTACGGGGAGCCTTACGACGGTACGCAGTATTTT.